This T cell receptor beta chain was obtained from a study of identical twins (dated by TCRdb to 2016 to 2017). Background for the entire study: To test whether fetal clonotypes persist, the study used deep sequencing on TCR alpha and beta repertoires from monozygotic twins, unrelated adults of various ages, and cord blood. To rule out contamination, the twin experiments were replicated at different times with different library preparation protocols. What the research found in general, with its limitations: Compared with coincidental sharing between unrelated individuals, out-of-frame TCR alpha sequences shared between twins had an excess of sequences with low generation probability. Abundant cord blood beta clonotypes had fewer insertions, young adult naive repertoires showed a similar but weaker trend, and memory repertoires showed no such trend. The excess sharing between twins in beta out-of-frame sequences was weaker because fewer shared sequences reduced the signal-to-noise ratio. Because the same donors could not be followed over many years, conclusions were based on cross-sectional statistical analysis. Invariant T cells such as MAIT and iNKT could partly confound zero-insertion analyses, though diverse VJ usage argued against this for most clonotypes. Recombination models systematically underestimated out-of-frame TCR alpha sharing in monozygotic twins but agreed with sharing between unrelated individuals.

Receptor amplification or capture employed 5' RACE. The instrument given in TCRdb is Illumina HiSeq 2000. Template switching introduced a universal primer binding site; the final cDNA contained a unique molecular identifier, enabling accurate counting of TCR cDNA molecules. Specific primers in the conserved constant-segment region were used to synthesize first-strand cDNA for TCR alpha and beta chains. To control for contamination, each cDNA library was double barcoded with a SMART-Mk sample barcode plus Illumina barcodes. TruSeq adapter sequences, together with Illumina sample barcodes, were added in two successive PCR steps. TCR alpha and beta cDNA libraries were sequenced on the Illumina HiSeq platform with custom primers. The original methods were these. MiGEC was used to process raw reads and extract unique molecular identifiers, and MiXCR was used to find CDR3 positions. Recombination models were inferred per individual with the repgenHMM and IGoR tools using an EM algorithm. Shared clonotype analysis was performed with the tcR package in R, normalizing sharing by the product of cloneset sizes. To study raw recombination without the effects of thymic and clonal selection, out-of-frame nonproductive sequences were analyzed. The raw public data were reprocessed by TCRdb itself: fastp quality trimming at Q25, MiXCR clonotype calling, in-frame beta chains only. CDR3 protein duplicates are merged, each entry listing the most common genes and DNA. It is TCRdb's table, rather than the study itself, that gives the V and J calls and clone size. Counted in this sample were more than 400,000 distinct CDR3 sequences; roughly 15% of them appeared once. The ten largest clonotypes hold roughly 0.42% of the sample.

Comments on this clonotype: This clone's antigen is unknown. Per-base qualities were not stored, and no clone one base away is much larger.

From the cysteine through the phenylalanine, the CDR3 covers 14 amino acids. Only the CDR3 region is kept as DNA, spanning 42 bases read in frame from base 1. CDR1 and CDR2, per the germline V gene (reference sequence), are DFQATT and SNEGSKA. Trimmed from V: 3 bases; trimmed from J: 5 bases; junction bases lacking a gene match: 4. All donors were healthy Caucasians. Three pairs of female monozygotic twins, all aged roughly 18 to 29 years, were included in the twin cohort. CD4+ and CD8+ T cell populations were isolated with positive isolation kits from Invitrogen. These records were also assigned to another study, of yellow fever vaccine responses in identical twins. As that second study puts it: According to the authors, in identical twins the way T cells responded to vaccination appeared partly convergent and partly personalized. In the study, vaccine-responding T cell clones were precisely tracked in identical twins.

The sample taken for sequencing was CD4+ T cells sorted from blood. The rearrangement joined TRBV20-1 to TRBJ2-5, and 12 junctional nucleotides match TRBD2. This TCR was sampled from a woman in her late teens or twenties in good health. CDR3 loop: CSASRTSGVETQYF. The DNA sequence reads TGCAGTGCTAGCCGGACTAGCGGGGTTGAGACCCAGTACTTC.